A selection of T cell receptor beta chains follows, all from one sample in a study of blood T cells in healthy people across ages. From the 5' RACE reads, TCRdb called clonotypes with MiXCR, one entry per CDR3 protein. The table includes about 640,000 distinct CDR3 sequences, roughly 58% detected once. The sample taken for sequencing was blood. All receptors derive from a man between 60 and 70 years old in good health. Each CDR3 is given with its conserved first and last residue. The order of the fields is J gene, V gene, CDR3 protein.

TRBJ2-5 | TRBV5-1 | CASSDQGSGEQYF
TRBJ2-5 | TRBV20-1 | CSAPRTSGGSAETQYF
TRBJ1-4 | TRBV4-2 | CANSQPGQSLRKLFF
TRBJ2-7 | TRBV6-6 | CASSWAYEQYF
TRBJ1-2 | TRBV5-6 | CASSLSGLNYGYTF
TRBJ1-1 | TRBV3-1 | CASSPRTGDSEAFF
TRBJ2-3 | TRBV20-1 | CSAPLASTDTQYF
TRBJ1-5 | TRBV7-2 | CASSLDRGRSNQPQHF
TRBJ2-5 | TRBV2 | CASNWQGEETQYF
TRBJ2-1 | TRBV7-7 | CASSLNIGQVEQFF
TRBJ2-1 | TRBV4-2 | CASSLIEAGGPDEQFF
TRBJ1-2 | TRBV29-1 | CSVEAGGRTNYGYTF
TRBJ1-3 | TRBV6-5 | CASSSPAGANGNTIYF
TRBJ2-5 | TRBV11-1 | CASSVVVEETQYF
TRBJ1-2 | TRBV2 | CASSGTGMTNYGYTF
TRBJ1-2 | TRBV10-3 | CAIREGQGVYGYTF
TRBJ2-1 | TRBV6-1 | CASSFRGGTGAGNEQFF
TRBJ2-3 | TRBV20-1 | CSARLAGVGDTQYF
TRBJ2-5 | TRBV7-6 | CASKGGDETQYF
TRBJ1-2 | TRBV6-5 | CASSYQGSVAYGYTF
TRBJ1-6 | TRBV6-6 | CASSYSRSYGDSPLHF
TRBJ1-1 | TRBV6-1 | CASSDRGQGVTEAFF
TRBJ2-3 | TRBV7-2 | CASSLSFTDTQYF
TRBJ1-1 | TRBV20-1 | CSARGGLLIHGAFF
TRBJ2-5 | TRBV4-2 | CASSHNSGGLETQYF
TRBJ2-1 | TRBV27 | CASDGLAGEYSYNEQFF
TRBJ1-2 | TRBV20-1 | CSASDRVNGYTF
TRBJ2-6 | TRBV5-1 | CASSIGTSGAGANVLTF
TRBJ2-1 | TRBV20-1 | CSARDASGGLSYNEQFF
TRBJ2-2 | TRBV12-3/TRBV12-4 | CASSLPSTGELFF
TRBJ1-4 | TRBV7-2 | CASSLARGGNEKLFF
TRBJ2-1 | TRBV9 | CASSAFSGGGEQFF
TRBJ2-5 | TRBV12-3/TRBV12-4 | CASSLSWRGGQETQYF
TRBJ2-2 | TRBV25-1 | CASSRRGGGELFF
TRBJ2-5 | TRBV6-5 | CASSPRLAGRETQYF
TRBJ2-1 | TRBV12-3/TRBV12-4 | CASSSWGGSHNEQFF
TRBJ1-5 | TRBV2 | CASSEVAEGQPQHF
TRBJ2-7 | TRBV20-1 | CSARRMDRGDEQYF
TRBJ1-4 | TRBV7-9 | CASSLDRGANEKLFF
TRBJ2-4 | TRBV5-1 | CASSLEAGDLKNIQYF
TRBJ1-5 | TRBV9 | CASSQGGLNQPQHF
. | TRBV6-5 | CASSYTDTSGETQYF
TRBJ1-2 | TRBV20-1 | CSAGLSRYYGYTF
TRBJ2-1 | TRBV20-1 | CSAPRGLSYNEQFF
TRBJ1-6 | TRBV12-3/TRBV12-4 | CASTLGGRSNSPLHF
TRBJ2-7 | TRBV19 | CASSTNGDGSYEQYF
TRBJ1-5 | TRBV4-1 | CASSHGRRDQPQHF
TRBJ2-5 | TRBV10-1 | CASAGQEQETQYF
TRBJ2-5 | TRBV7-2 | CASRPGTGVAETQYF
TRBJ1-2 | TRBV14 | CASSSARGRLGTYGYTF
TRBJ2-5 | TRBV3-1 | CASSPTRHETQYF
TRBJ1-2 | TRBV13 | CASSPSTGLYGYTF
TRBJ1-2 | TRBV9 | CASSVVGGSYGYTF
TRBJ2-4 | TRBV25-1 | CASSAGGQGALEQYF
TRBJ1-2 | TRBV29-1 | CSVGEGADGYTF